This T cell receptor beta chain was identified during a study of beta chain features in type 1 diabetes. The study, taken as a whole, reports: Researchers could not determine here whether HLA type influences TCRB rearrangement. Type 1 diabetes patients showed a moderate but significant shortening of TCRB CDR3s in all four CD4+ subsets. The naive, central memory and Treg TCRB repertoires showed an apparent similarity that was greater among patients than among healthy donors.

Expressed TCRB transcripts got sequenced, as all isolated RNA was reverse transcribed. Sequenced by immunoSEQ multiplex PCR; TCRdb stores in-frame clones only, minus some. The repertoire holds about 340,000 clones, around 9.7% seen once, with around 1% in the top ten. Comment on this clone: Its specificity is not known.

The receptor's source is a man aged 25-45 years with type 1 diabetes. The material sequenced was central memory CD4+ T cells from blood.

The CDR3 reads CSAQGGGELFF. CDR3 nucleotides: TGCAGCGCACAGGGAGGCGGGGAGCTGTTTTTT. The rearrangement joins TRBV29-1 to TRBJ2-2; D tentatively fits TRBD1 or TRBD2 (6 bases each). Trimming took 7 bases from V and 7 from J, leaving 10 bases between them. CDR3 size: 11 residues. Germline CDR1 and CDR2: SQVTM and ANQGSEA.